This T cell receptor beta chain was sequenced in a study of OX40 agonist ivuxolimab in advanced cancers. Study at large: Patients took ivuxolimab, an agonistic anti-OX40 (CD134) antibody. Patients received ivuxolimab, an intravenous treatment, every 2 weeks at 0.01 to 10 mg/kg. Study-level points and caveats: Mean expanded clone counts were higher in CD8+ than CD4+ T cells. Those patients achieving a partial response at 0.1-3.0 mg/kg showed among the lowest clonal expansion.

The table came from immunoSEQ multiplex PCR; TCRdb's copy has only in-frame clones and leaves some out. The data show 55,000 to 80,000 clones, with roughly nine tenths seen just once and about 4.8% held by the top ten. CDR1 is SGHRS, CDR2 YFSETQ, per germline. V was cut by 2 bases and J by 0 bases, with 6 bases left in between. The CDR3 has 13 residues. This clone was seen a single time. Its antigen is not known. The receptor was isolated from an adult with an advanced solid tumor such as melanoma, head and neck, liver or kidney cancer. This specimen consisted of CD4+ or CD8+ T cells sorted from blood, obtained in a trial of the OX40 agonist ivuxolimab. This chain links TRBV5-1 with TRBJ2-7; D gene uncertain. The CDR3 nucleotides read TGCGCCAGCAGCTTAATCAACTCCTACGAGCAGTACTTC. Residues: CASSLINSYEQYF.